What follows are 13 T cell receptor beta chains derived from one specimen sequenced in a study of cytomegalovirus exposure and HLA in healthy donors. The PCR had 60 Vbeta and 13 Jbeta primers. Sequencing used immunoSEQ multiplex PCR; TCRdb keeps in-frame clones, though not all of them. There are about 280,000 clones in the sample; 80% to 90% occur only once, and roughly 2% lies in the top ten. Material: PBMCs. The receptors here all came from a woman aged 18-29 years in good health and CMV-seronegative.

This chain joins TRBV5-4 and TRBJ2-5; 9 bases fit TRBD2. J lost 2 bases, V lost 0 bases, and 8 bases had no gene match. Germline CDR1 and CDR2: SGHNT and YYREEE (reference sequence). The CDR3 extends over 17 amino acids. The chain's CDR3 is CASSLEYGGGAQETQYF. In nucleotides, the CDR3 is TGTGCCAGCAGCTTGGAGTACGGCGGGGGGGCTCAAGAGACCCAGTACTTC.

V usage is TRBV10-3 and J usage is TRBJ2-5; D is undetermined. The V gene lost 3 bases and the J gene lost 1 base, with 6 bases spanning the gap. The germline CDR1 and CDR2 sequences are ENHRY and SYGVKD. The CDR3 consists of 13 residues. For the CDR3, the DNA is TGTGCCATCAGTGACCGTCCCCAAGAGACCCAGTACTTC. Amino acid sequence: CAISDRPQETQYF.

The chain recombines TRBV7-8 with TRBJ1-2, with D tentatively TRBD1 (5 bases). Germline V gene lookup returns CDR1 SGHVS and CDR2 FQNEAQ. The CDR3 loop spans 14 amino acids. V was cut by 1 base and J by 8 bases, with 14 bases left in between. Here the CDR3 DNA reads TGTGCCAGCAGCTTAGTAAATACAGGCCACGGCTACACCTTC. Amino acid sequence: CASSLVNTGHGYTF.

This clone has just a few counts. The gene calls are TRBV30 and TRBJ1-1; 8 positions match TRBD1. The trim removed 4 bases at V and 1 base at J, leaving 11 bases unmatched. Germline loops: CDR1 GTSNPN, CDR2 SVGIG (reference sequence). The CDR3 loop spans 16 amino acids. The CDR3 DNA sequence: TGTGCCTGGACAAATCAGGGGGCTGACCCGAACACTGAAGCTTTCTTT. Residues: CAWTNQGADPNTEAFF.

V gene TRBV5-1 combines with J gene TRBJ1-5; a possible D gene is TRBD1 (6 bases). Germline CDR1 and CDR2: SGHRS and YFSETQ. V gave up 4 bases and J gave up 0 bases, with 14 bases separating them. The CDR3 extends over 16 amino acids. The CDR3 region has the DNA TGCGCCAGCAGCGTTTCAGGGGACTATAGCAATCAGCCCCAGCATTTT. Translated, it gives CASSVSGDYSNQPQHF. Full variable domain (outside the CDR3, taken from reference TRBV5-1 and TRBJ1-5): KAGVTQTPRYLIKTRGQQVTLSCSPISGHRSVSWYQQTPGQGLQFLFEYFSETQRNKGNFPGRFSGRQFSNSRSEMNVSTLELGDSALYLCASSVSGDYSNQPQHFGDGTRLSIL.

A remark on this clone: Other DNA sequences of this sample code for an identical CDR3. The chain recombines TRBV12-5 with TRBJ1-6, with D hard to call. Trimming stripped 1 base from V and 6 bases from J, with 16 bases between. Looked up from germline, CDR1 is LGHNT and CDR2 is FRNRAP. The CDR3 runs to 17 residues. As DNA, the CDR3 is TGTGCTAGTGGTTTGGGCAAGCAGTCACAGACTAATTCACCCCTCCACTTT. It translates to CASGLGKQSQTNSPLHF.

V and J are TRBV5-4 and TRBJ2-5, with D possibly matching TRBD2 (5 bases). This CDR3 is built from 13 residues. V dropped 3 bases and J dropped 5 bases, with 11 bases sitting between them. Germline V gene lookup returns CDR1 SGHNT and CDR2 YYREEE (reference sequence). CDR3 residues: CASSWGVPETQYF. CDR3 bases: TGTGCCAGCAGCTGGGGAGTCCCGGAGACCCAGTACTTC. The full variable domain, rest sourced from reference TRBV5-4 and TRBJ2-5, is ETGVTQSPTHLIKTRGQQVTLRCSSQSGHNTVSWYQQALGQGPQFIFQYYREEENGRGNFPPRFSGLQFPNYSSELNVNALELDDSALYLCASSWGVPETQYFGPGTRLLVL.

The chain uses TRBV7-3 and TRBJ2-1, with a weak D call TRBD1 (6 bases). Germline V gene lookup returns CDR1 SGHTA and CDR2 FQGTGA. V was shortened by 5 bases and J by 5 bases, with 13 bases between the two germline ends. The CDR3 is 14 amino acids. The CDR3 DNA reads TGTGCCAGCAGCAACACAGGGCTGAACAATGAGCAGTTCTTC. Its translation is CASSNTGLNNEQFF.

The chain employs TRBV18 and TRBJ2-3, with D unclear. The CDR3 sequence is 13 residues long. Germline lookup yields CDR1 KGHSH and CDR2 LQKENI. The V and J ends lost 2 bases and 5 bases respectively, with 8 bases between them. The CDR3 DNA follows: TGTGCCAGCTCACCAGACCCGGGAGATACGCAGTATTTT. The encoded protein is CASSPDPGDTQYF.

The chain is built from TRBV29-1 and TRBJ1-3, with D uncertain. Germline CDR1 is SQVTM and CDR2 is ANQGSEA. V dropped 3 bases and J dropped 0 bases, with 9 bases sitting between them. This CDR3 is built from 14 residues. The CDR3 nucleotides read TGCAGCGTTGACCCTTCGGGCTCTGGAAACACCATATATTTT. This gives the protein CSVDPSGSGNTIYF.

The chain carries TRBV5-5 and TRBJ2-3; no firm D call. V was clipped by 7 bases and J by 4 bases, with 10 bases between them. CDR3 length equals 12 residues. Germline CDR1 is SGHKS and CDR2 is YYEKEE (reference sequence). The CDR3 DNA reads TGTGCCAGCCATGCTGAGGCAGATACGCAGTATTTT. Translated: CASHAEADTQYF.

This chain links TRBV23-1 with TRBJ2-7; D possibly corresponds to TRBD2 (5 bases). TRBV23-1 is an ORF, with its function uncertain. V was trimmed by 7 bases and J by 6 bases, leaving 13 bases between them. CDR3 length: 12 amino acids. Written as DNA, the CDR3 is TGCGCCAGCATCCTCGAGGGCCTCGAGCAGTACTTC. Protein: CASILEGLEQYF.

V usage is TRBV7-9 and J usage is TRBJ1-2; perhaps TRBD1 as D (6 bases). Trimming stripped 4 bases from V and 5 bases from J, with 8 bases between. The CDR3 consists of 12 residues. Germline CDR1 is SEHNR and CDR2 is FQNEAQ (reference sequence). For the CDR3, the DNA is TGTGCCAGCAGCTCGACAGGTTATGGCTACACCTTC. It codes for CASSSTGYGYTF.